Listed below are T cell receptor beta chains from one sample, sequenced in a study of T-cell reconstitution after alpha-beta-depleted transplantation in children. A single record per CDR3 protein comes from TCRdb applying MiXCR to the PCR reads. The sample lists around 500,000 distinct CDR3 sequences; 23% were seen once. The sequenced sample was PBMCs, mostly from graft donor cells, obtained 360 days after TCRalphabeta/CD19-depleted stem cell transplant. These receptors all stem from a boy under two years old who had a stem cell transplant for acute myeloid leukemia, so the T cells may come from the graft donor. Each CDR3 is given with its conserved first and last residue. A D gene is named only where the DNA matches it firmly. Clone size is stated in some rows and not others, as once, few, many or a class when expanded.

clone size: few; J gene: TRBJ2-7; V gene: TRBV5-1; D gene: NA; CDR3 protein: CASSLVPEPYEQYF; CDR3 DNA: TGCGCCAGCAGCTTGGTACCGGAGCCCTACGAGCAGTACTTC
clone size: many; J gene: TRBJ2-4; V gene: TRBV12-3/TRBV12-4; D gene: NA; CDR3 protein: CASSLREMAKNIQYF; CDR3 DNA: TGTGCCAGCAGTTTGAGGGAGATGGCCAAAAACATTCAGTACTTC
clone size: NA; J gene: TRBJ1-2; V gene: TRBV12-3/TRBV12-4; D gene: NA; CDR3 protein: CASSPRGGSHGGYTF; CDR3 DNA: TGTGCCAGCAGTCCCCGCGGGGGATCTCATGGTGGCTACACCTTC
clone size: NA; J gene: TRBJ1-1; V gene: TRBV20-1; D gene: NA; CDR3 protein: CSARGTLNTEAFF; CDR3 DNA: TGCAGTGCTAGAGGCACCTTGAACACTGAAGCTTTCTTT
clone size: NA; J gene: TRBJ1-1; V gene: TRBV6-5; D gene: NA; CDR3 protein: CASSYPRGRRETEAFF; CDR3 DNA: TGTGCCAGCAGTTACCCCAGGGGCAGGCGAGAGACTGAAGCTTTCTTT
clone size: NA; J gene: TRBJ2-3; V gene: TRBV6-5; D gene: NA; CDR3 protein: CASSYSIGRGTDTQYF; CDR3 DNA: TGTGCCAGCAGTTACTCGATTGGCAGGGGCACAGATACGCAGTATTTT
clone size: NA; J gene: TRBJ1-2; V gene: TRBV29-1; D gene: NA; CDR3 protein: CSVDRNNYGYTF; CDR3 DNA: TGCAGCGTTGACCGGAATAACTATGGCTACACCTTC
clone size: once; J gene: TRBJ2-5; V gene: TRBV11-2; D gene: TRBD2; CDR3 protein: CASSLAREGQAQYF; CDR3 DNA: TGTGCCAGCAGCTTAGCCAGGGAGGGGCAAGCCCAGTACTTC
clone size: few; J gene: TRBJ1-1; V gene: TRBV20-1; D gene: TRBD1; CDR3 protein: CSATEGAEAFF; CDR3 DNA: TGCAGTGCGACCGAGGGGGCGGAAGCTTTCTTT
clone size: many; J gene: TRBJ2-2; V gene: TRBV18; D gene: NA; CDR3 protein: CASSPSRADTGELFF; CDR3 DNA: TGTGCCAGCTCACCATCCAGGGCGGACACCGGGGAGCTGTTTTTT
clone size: NA; J gene: TRBJ2-5; V gene: TRBV4-1; D gene: NA; CDR3 protein: CASSQYGTQETQYF; CDR3 DNA: TGCGCCAGCAGCCAATATGGGACCCAAGAGACCCAGTACTTC
clone size: many; J gene: TRBJ2-7; V gene: TRBV3-1; D gene: TRBD2; CDR3 protein: CASSLGGETYEQYF; CDR3 DNA: TGTGCCAGCAGCCTCGGGGGGGAAACCTACGAGCAGTACTTC
clone size: NA; J gene: TRBJ2-1; V gene: TRBV27; D gene: NA; CDR3 protein: CASSLTMGEQFF; CDR3 DNA: TGTGCCAGCAGTCTAACGATGGGCGAGCAGTTCTTC
clone size: many; J gene: TRBJ2-3; V gene: TRBV28; D gene: NA; CDR3 protein: CASSQELSTDTQYF; CDR3 DNA: TGTGCCAGCAGCCAGGAACTTAGCACAGATACGCAGTATTTT
clone size: NA; J gene: TRBJ2-7; V gene: TRBV12-5; D gene: NA; CDR3 protein: CASGSPTNPYEQYF; CDR3 DNA: TGTGCTAGTGGCTCCCCGACAAACCCCTACGAGCAGTACTTC
clone size: NA; J gene: TRBJ2-1; V gene: TRBV5-5; D gene: NA; CDR3 protein: CASRSRQGGEHNEQFF; CDR3 DNA: TGTGCCAGCAGATCTAGACAGGGAGGGGAGCACAATGAGCAGTTCTTC
clone size: NA; J gene: TRBJ2-3; V gene: TRBV15; D gene: TRBD2; CDR3 protein: CATSRDRASGAITDTQYF; CDR3 DNA: TGTGCCACCAGCAGAGATCGGGCTAGCGGGGCTATCACAGATACGCAGTATTTT
clone size: many; J gene: TRBJ2-3; V gene: TRBV20-1; D gene: TRBD2; CDR3 protein: CSARVGAGGSDTQYF; CDR3 DNA: TGCAGTGCTAGAGTGGGGGCGGGGGGATCAGATACGCAGTATTTT
clone size: few; J gene: TRBJ2-2; V gene: TRBV6-9; D gene: TRBD2; CDR3 protein: CASSPGLARNTGELFF; CDR3 DNA: TGTGCCAGCAGTCCGGGACTAGCGCGTAACACCGGGGAGCTGTTTTTT
clone size: many; J gene: TRBJ2-1; V gene: TRBV29-1; D gene: NA; CDR3 protein: CSVAQWATLYNEQFF; CDR3 DNA: TGCAGCGTTGCTCAGTGGGCGACCCTCTACAATGAGCAGTTCTTC
clone size: few; J gene: TRBJ2-7; V gene: TRBV12-3/TRBV12-4; D gene: NA; CDR3 protein: CASSLGFGLLKSSYEQYF; CDR3 DNA: TGTGCCAGCAGTTTGGGCTTTGGGCTCTTGAAAAGCTCCTACGAGCAGTACTTC
clone size: NA; J gene: TRBJ2-7; V gene: TRBV27; D gene: NA; CDR3 protein: CASSFQRGYEQYF; CDR3 DNA: TGTGCCAGCAGTTTTCAGCGTGGCTACGAGCAGTACTTC
clone size: many; J gene: TRBJ2-2; V gene: TRBV18; D gene: NA; CDR3 protein: CASSPDIPNTGELFF; CDR3 DNA: TGTGCCAGCTCACCAGACATCCCGAACACCGGGGAGCTGTTTTTT
clone size: few; J gene: TRBJ2-2; V gene: TRBV5-1; D gene: NA; CDR3 protein: CASSSGARGTGELFF; CDR3 DNA: TGCGCCAGCAGCTCGGGGGCCCGGGGCACCGGGGAGCTGTTTTTT
clone size: many; J gene: TRBJ2-3; V gene: TRBV7-2; D gene: NA; CDR3 protein: CASSPSGGGTDTQYF; CDR3 DNA: TGTGCCAGCAGCCCCAGTGGTGGGGGCACAGATACGCAGTATTTT
clone size: few; J gene: TRBJ2-2; V gene: TRBV12-3/TRBV12-4; D gene: NA; CDR3 protein: CASSLAGDAGELFF; CDR3 DNA: TGTGCCAGCAGTTTAGCGGGTGACGCCGGGGAGCTGTTTTTT
clone size: NA; J gene: TRBJ1-3; V gene: TRBV3-1; D gene: TRBD1; CDR3 protein: CASSRRQGTGNTIYF; CDR3 DNA: TGTGCCAGCAGCCGACGACAGGGAACTGGAAACACCATATATTTT
clone size: NA; J gene: TRBJ1-1; V gene: TRBV5-1; D gene: TRBD1; CDR3 protein: CASSPGQDLKNTEAFF; CDR3 DNA: TGCGCCAGCAGCCCCGGACAGGACCTGAAGAACACTGAAGCTTTCTTT
clone size: NA; J gene: TRBJ2-3; V gene: TRBV12-3/TRBV12-4; D gene: TRBD1; CDR3 protein: CASSLSGQGIHTDTQYF; CDR3 DNA: TGTGCCAGCAGTTTAAGTGGACAGGGGATCCACACAGATACGCAGTATTTT
clone size: many; J gene: TRBJ2-3; V gene: TRBV25-1; D gene: NA; CDR3 protein: CASVTLDTQYF; CDR3 DNA: TGTGCCAGCGTTACTTTGGATACGCAGTATTTT
clone size: NA; J gene: TRBJ2-1; V gene: TRBV5-1; D gene: NA; CDR3 protein: CASSFLGRDTYNEQFF; CDR3 DNA: TGCGCCAGCAGCTTCCTAGGACGCGATACCTACAATGAGCAGTTCTTC
clone size: few; J gene: TRBJ2-7; V gene: TRBV6-2/TRBV6-3; D gene: NA; CDR3 protein: CASSRRDGQYF; CDR3 DNA: TGTGCCAGCAGTAGACGGGACGGGCAGTACTTC
clone size: NA; J gene: TRBJ2-3; V gene: TRBV5-1; D gene: TRBD2; CDR3 protein: CASSPGLAADHTQYF; CDR3 DNA: TGCGCCAGCAGCCCGGGACTAGCGGCGGATCATACGCAGTATTTT
clone size: few; J gene: TRBJ2-3; V gene: TRBV6-1; D gene: NA; CDR3 protein: CASSQWGTGGGPDTQYF; CDR3 DNA: TGTGCCAGCAGTCAGTGGGGGACGGGAGGGGGCCCAGATACGCAGTATTTT
clone size: NA; J gene: TRBJ2-1; V gene: TRBV12-3/TRBV12-4; D gene: TRBD2; CDR3 protein: CASSLRPGLAHEQFF; CDR3 DNA: TGTGCCAGCAGCTTACGCCCCGGACTAGCGCACGAGCAGTTCTTC
clone size: NA; J gene: TRBJ2-3; V gene: TRBV7-6; D gene: NA; CDR3 protein: CASSSLDSRADTQYF; CDR3 DNA: TGTGCCAGCAGCTCACTGGACAGCCGAGCAGATACGCAGTATTTT
clone size: NA; J gene: TRBJ1-3; V gene: TRBV6-5; D gene: NA; CDR3 protein: CASSYVGGENTIYF; CDR3 DNA: TGTGCCAGCAGTTATGTCGGGGGCGAAAACACCATATATTTT
clone size: NA; J gene: TRBJ2-6; V gene: TRBV12-3/TRBV12-4; D gene: TRBD2; CDR3 protein: CASSLGGLTALGANVLTF; CDR3 DNA: TGTGCCAGCAGTTTAGGGGGACTAACGGCTCTTGGGGCCAACGTCCTGACTTTC
clone size: many; J gene: TRBJ2-3; V gene: TRBV20-1; D gene: TRBD1; CDR3 protein: CSAQPGQGATDTQYF; CDR3 DNA: TGCAGTGCGCAACCGGGACAGGGGGCAACAGATACGCAGTATTTT
clone size: NA; J gene: TRBJ2-1; V gene: TRBV11-2; D gene: TRBD2; CDR3 protein: CASSLAGAVNEQFF; CDR3 DNA: TGTGCCAGCAGCCTCGCGGGAGCCGTCAATGAGCAGTTCTTC
clone size: few; J gene: TRBJ2-1; V gene: TRBV14; D gene: NA; CDR3 protein: CASSQVALGTGHNEQFF; CDR3 DNA: TGTGCCAGCAGCCAAGTCGCGCTAGGGACGGGTCACAATGAGCAGTTCTTC
clone size: many; J gene: TRBJ2-2; V gene: TRBV10-2; D gene: TRBD1; CDR3 protein: CASRGVNWTGPTGELFF; CDR3 DNA: TGCGCCAGCAGAGGTGTGAACTGGACAGGGCCGACCGGGGAGCTGTTTTTT
clone size: few; J gene: TRBJ2-3; V gene: TRBV12-3/TRBV12-4; D gene: NA; CDR3 protein: CASSFRIGTGAVDTQYF; CDR3 DNA: TGTGCCAGCAGTTTTCGTATCGGGACGGGGGCGGTAGATACGCAGTATTTT
clone size: once; J gene: TRBJ2-3; V gene: TRBV7-6; D gene: NA; CDR3 protein: CASSLYRGPELLTDTQYF; CDR3 DNA: TGTGCCAGCAGCTTATATCGGGGGCCGGAGTTGCTCACAGATACGCAGTATTTT
clone size: many; J gene: TRBJ2-7; V gene: TRBV7-9; D gene: NA; CDR3 protein: CASSLTQGSYEQYF; CDR3 DNA: TGTGCCAGCAGCTTGACGCAGGGGTCCTACGAGCAGTACTTC
clone size: NA; J gene: TRBJ1-2; V gene: TRBV29-1; D gene: NA; CDR3 protein: CSVEDEGPVDYGYTF; CDR3 DNA: TGCAGCGTTGAAGATGAGGGGCCGGTTGACTATGGCTACACCTTC
clone size: few; J gene: TRBJ2-5; V gene: TRBV7-9; D gene: NA; CDR3 protein: CASSLSLGAQETQYF; CDR3 DNA: TGTGCCAGCAGCTTAAGTTTGGGGGCTCAAGAGACCCAGTACTTC
clone size: few; J gene: TRBJ2-1; V gene: TRBV20-1; D gene: TRBD2; CDR3 protein: CSAIDSGVSSYNEQFF; CDR3 DNA: TGCAGTGCCATTGATAGCGGGGTTAGCTCCTACAATGAGCAGTTCTTC